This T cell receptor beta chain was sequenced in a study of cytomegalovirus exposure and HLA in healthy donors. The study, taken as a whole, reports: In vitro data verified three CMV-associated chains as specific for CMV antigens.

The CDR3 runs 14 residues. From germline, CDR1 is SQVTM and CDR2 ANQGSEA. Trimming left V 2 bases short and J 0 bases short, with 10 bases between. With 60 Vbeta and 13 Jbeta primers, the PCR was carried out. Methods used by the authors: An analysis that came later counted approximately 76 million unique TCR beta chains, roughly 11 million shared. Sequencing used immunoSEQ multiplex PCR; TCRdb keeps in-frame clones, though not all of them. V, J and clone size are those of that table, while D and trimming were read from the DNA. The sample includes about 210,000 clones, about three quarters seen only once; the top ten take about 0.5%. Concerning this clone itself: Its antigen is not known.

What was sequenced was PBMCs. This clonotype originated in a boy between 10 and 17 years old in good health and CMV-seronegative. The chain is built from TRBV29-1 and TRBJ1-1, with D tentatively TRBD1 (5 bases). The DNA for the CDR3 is TGCAGCGTTGAAACGGGGGTGGTGAACACTGAAGCTTTCTTT. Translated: CSVETGVVNTEAFF.